The 13 T cell receptor beta chains in this list originate from one sample, sequenced in a study of T cells in Graves' hyperthyroidism and ophthalmopathy. TCR beta CDR3 sequences were amplified from RNA transcripts. HTBI primers were employed in a first-round RT-PCR of the TCR CDR3. From the multiplex PCR reads, TCRdb called clonotypes with MiXCR, one entry per CDR3 protein. Among hundreds of thousands of distinct CDR3 sequences listed, 15% to 20% were seen once. Material: blood. These receptors were collected from a woman under 30 with Graves' hyperthyroidism.

This chain joins TRBV25-1 and TRBJ1-5, with 7 bases aligning to TRBD1. Trimming removed 7 bases from V and 6 bases from J; junction bases left unmatched: 6. This CDR3 has 13 residues. Germline CDR1 and CDR2: MGHDK and SYGVNS. The DNA of the CDR3 is TGTGCCAGCATTGAGGGGGCGGGTCAGCCCCAGCATTTT. This gives the protein CASIEGAGQPQHF.

This chain links TRBV12-3 or TRBV12-4 with TRBJ2-7; D is possibly TRBD1 (6 bases). V shed 6 bases and J shed 4 bases, with 16 bases lying between them. CDR3 length: 14 residues. The DNA for the CDR3 is TGTGCCAGCAGGGCTAGGGGGTCCTTTTACGAGCAGTACTTC. Translating it yields CASRARGSFYEQYF.

This clonotype was detected a few times. The chain combines TRBV4-1 with TRBJ1-2; D uncertain. Trimming removed 0 bases at V and 5 bases at J, with 13 bases between. CDR1 is MGHRA, CDR2 YSYEKL, per germline. The CDR3 consists of 15 residues. This chain's CDR3 is CASSQDFGRKYGYTF. Written as DNA, the CDR3 is TGCGCCAGCAGCCAAGATTTCGGCCGAAAGTATGGCTACACCTTC.

This clonotype was observed a handful of times. The genes are TRBV6-5 and TRBJ2-1; D is undetermined. The CDR3 is 15 amino acids. Germline V lookup: CDR1 MNHEY, CDR2 SVGAGI. V lost 0 bases to trimming and J lost 5 bases, with 11 bases between them. The CDR3 coding sequence is TGTGCCAGCAGTTACTCGGGCAGCCGGGACAATGAGCAGTTCTTC. Its protein product is CASSYSGSRDNEQFF.

The chain employs TRBV6-5 and TRBJ1-6, with TRBD1 matching 7 bases. The CDR3 spans 15 residues. V shed 2 bases, J shed 6 bases, and the junction held 4 bases outside the gene matches. CDR1 MNHEY and CDR2 SVGAGI come from the germline V gene. The CDR3 sequence: CASSYLTGVNSPLHF. CDR3 bases: TGTGCCAGCAGTTACCTTACAGGGGTTAATTCACCCCTCCACTTT.

At least ten counts were recorded for this clonotype. The chain joins TRBV3-1 to TRBJ2-1; 11 bases line up with TRBD2. The CDR3 has 17 residues. CDR1 is LGHDT, CDR2 YNNKEL, per germline (reference sequence). V shed 1 base and J 3 bases; nucleotides not matched to a gene: 5. The CDR3 protein is CASSQGTSGGSYNEQFF. For the CDR3, the DNA is TGTGCCAGCAGCCAAGGAACTAGCGGGGGAAGCTACAATGAGCAGTTCTTC.

This clonotype was found many times. CDR3 sequence reads: CASKDSYNEQFF. The DNA of the CDR3 is TGCGCCAGCAAGGACAGCTACAATGAGCAGTTCTTC. This rearrangement joins TRBV5-1 to TRBJ2-1, with D maybe TRBD1 (6 bases). The V end lost 6 bases, the J end lost 3 bases, and 7 bases lay between the germline ends. CDR1 and CDR2 from the germline V gene are SGHRS and YFSETQ. The CDR3 contains 12 residues.

This clonotype came up many times. V is TRBV6-2 or TRBV6-3 and J is TRBJ2-5; TRBD2 aligns across 7 bases. The CDR3 covers 19 residues. The V segment lost 0 bases and the J segment 5 bases; nucleotides outside the gene matches: 18. CDR1 is MNHEY and CDR2 is SVGEGT in the germline V gene. In DNA, the CDR3 is TGTGCCAGCAGTTACTCGACGAGCGGGGCCGGGCGGATCTCGGAGACCCAGTACTTC. Translation gives CASSYSTSGAGRISETQYF.

This clonotype was detected ten times or more. The rearrangement joins TRBV10-3 to TRBJ1-5; D is possibly TRBD1 (5 bases). V lost 6 bases and J lost 5, with 11 bases in between. This CDR3 has 13 amino acids. Germline-derived CDR1 and CDR2 are ENHRY and SYGVKD. The DNA for the CDR3 is TGTGCCATCAGGGGGGACGGCGATCAGCCCCAGCATTTT. Translated: CAIRGDGDQPQHF.

The chain is built from TRBV29-1 and TRBJ1-2; 8 positions match TRBD1. V trimming: 6 bases; J trimming: 8 bases; junction bases outside the gene matches: 11. Per the germline V gene, CDR1 is SQVTM and CDR2 is ANQGSEA. The CDR3 is 13 amino acids. The CDR3 protein is CSVETGVEDGYTF. The DNA for the CDR3 is TGCAGCGTAGAGACAGGGGTGGAGGACGGCTACACCTTC. Full variable domain (outside the CDR3, taken from reference TRBV29-1 and TRBJ1-2): SAVISQKPSRDICQRGTSLTIQCQVDSQVTMMFWYRQQPGQSLTLIATANQGSEATYESGFVIDKFPISRPNLTFSTLTVSNMSPEDSSIYLCSVETGVEDGYTFGSGTRLTVV.

Many counts were recorded for this clonotype. CDR3 amino acids: CASSQGHMGSYEQYF. CDR3 DNA sequence: TGTGCCAGCAGCCAAGGTCATATGGGCTCCTACGAGCAGTACTTC. The chain has TRBV3-1 and TRBJ2-7, with no clear D. Germline CDR1 is LGHDT and CDR2 is YNNKEL (reference sequence). The CDR3 is 15 amino acids. Between the trimmed V and J ends, which lost 1 base and 0 bases, there was a span of 10 bases.

This chain joins TRBV6-1 and TRBJ1-2; 9 bases are a match to TRBD1. The ends lost 5 bases at V and 2 bases at J; junction bases unmatched: 6. The CDR3 totals 15 residues. Germline-derived CDR1 and CDR2 are MNHNS and SASEGT. The CDR3: CASSHRTGANYGYTF. The CDR3, as DNA: TGTGCCAGCAGTCACCGGACAGGGGCAAACTATGGCTACACCTTC.

The V call is TRBV7-2, the J call TRBJ1-1, with D perhaps matching TRBD1 (5 bases). From germline, CDR1 is SGHTA and CDR2 FQGNSA. This CDR3 contains 13 residues. The V gene lost 1 base and the J gene lost 12 bases, with 15 bases spanning the gap. The CDR3 region is CASSLGSGGLTFF. The CDR3 DNA is TGTGCCAGCAGCTTAGGATCCGGGGGTTTGACTTTCTTT.